The present T cell receptor (beta chain) was sequenced within a study of read filtering for tumor transcriptome and immune sequencing. Study results and caveats: Without single-read clonotypes, shared clonotype proportions correlated more between IR-seq and RNA-seq. Compared with RNA-seq, IR-seq gave much higher clonotype depth and reliability. Sorted CD138-negative bone marrow cells were not purified T cells.

The library was built from around 400 ng RNA with molecular barcoded adaptors for alpha/delta and beta/gamma chains. Each CDR3 protein gets one entry after TCRdb re-called the reads with MiXCR. The top ten hold about 35% of the sample, which has 30,000 to 50,000 distinct CDR3 sequences, roughly 10% seen once. The CDR3 sequence is 15 residues long. The V gene's germline CDR1 is LNHDA and CDR2 SQIVND (reference sequence). Trimming shortened V by 2 bases and J by 5 bases, and 13 bases separated the two germline ends. This clonotype has ten or more counts. The target antigen is unknown. This chain uses TRBV19 with TRBJ2-1; possibly TRBD2 for D (5 bases). The sequence derives from a donor at least 40 years old with multiple myeloma. The sequenced sample consisted of a population of CD138-negative cells sorted from bone marrow. CDR3 amino acids: CASSITRGHNNEQFF. In DNA form, the CDR3 reads TGTGCCAGTAGTATAACTCGGGGTCACAACAATGAGCAGTTCTTC.